This T cell receptor (beta chain) was captured by sequencing in a study of regulatory T cells in long-lasting Graves disease. At the level of the study: In persistent Graves' disease, antithyroid drugs had been taken for over 5 years and TSH receptor antibodies stayed positive.

The length of the CDR3 is 15 residues. Trimming cost V 4 bases and J 6 bases, with 15 bases left between them. In germline, CDR1 is MDHEN, CDR2 SYDVKM. Study-level results: Sharing of public clonotypes was greater in persistent patients (2,741) than in new patients (fewer than 1,000). TRBV28, TRBJ1-2 and TRBJ2-5 emerged as the favored segments in persistent disease.

Time point described: persistent/refractory GD, antithyroid drugs over 5 years with positive TRAb. Generation of the TCR library employed RNA extracted from PBMCs. Patients came through an endocrinology department, and that department was in Xi'an, China. In building TCR beta libraries, iRepertoire HTBI primers were used together with Arm-PCR of CDR3 regions. Each CDR3 protein is one row after TCRdb ran MiXCR on the multiplex PCR reads. The sample shows some 330,000 distinct CDR3 sequences, roughly 25% of them seen only once. This clonotype was seen at least ten times. Its antigen is not known. The chain has TRBV28 and TRBJ2-2, with D perhaps TRBD1 or TRBD2 (5 bases each). The source material was peripheral blood mononuclear cells (PBMCs), sampled when the disease was refractory, from a patient treated with antithyroid drugs. The TCR comes from a woman aged 40 to 50 with Graves disease. CDR3 in amino acids: CASSSRMGPAGELFF. The CDR3 nucleotides are TGTGCCAGCAGTTCGCGAATGGGACCCGCCGGGGAGCTGTTTTTT.